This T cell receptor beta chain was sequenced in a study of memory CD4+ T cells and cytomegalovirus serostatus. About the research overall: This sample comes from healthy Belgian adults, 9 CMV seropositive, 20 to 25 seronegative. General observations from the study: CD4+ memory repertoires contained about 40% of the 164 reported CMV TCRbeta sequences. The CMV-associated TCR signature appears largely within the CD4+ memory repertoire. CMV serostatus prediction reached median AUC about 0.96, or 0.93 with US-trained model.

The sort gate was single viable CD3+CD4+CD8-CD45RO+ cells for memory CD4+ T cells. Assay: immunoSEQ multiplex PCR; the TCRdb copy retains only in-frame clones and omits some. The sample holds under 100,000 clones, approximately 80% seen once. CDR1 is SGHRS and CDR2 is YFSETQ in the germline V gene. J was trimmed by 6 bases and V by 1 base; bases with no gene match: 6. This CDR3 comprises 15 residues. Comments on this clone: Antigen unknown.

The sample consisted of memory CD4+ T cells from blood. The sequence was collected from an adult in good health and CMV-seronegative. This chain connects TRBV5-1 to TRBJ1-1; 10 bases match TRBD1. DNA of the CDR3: TGCGCCAGCAGCTTGTTCGACAGGGGGCCCCCTGAAGCTTTCTTT. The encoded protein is CASSLFDRGPPEAFF.